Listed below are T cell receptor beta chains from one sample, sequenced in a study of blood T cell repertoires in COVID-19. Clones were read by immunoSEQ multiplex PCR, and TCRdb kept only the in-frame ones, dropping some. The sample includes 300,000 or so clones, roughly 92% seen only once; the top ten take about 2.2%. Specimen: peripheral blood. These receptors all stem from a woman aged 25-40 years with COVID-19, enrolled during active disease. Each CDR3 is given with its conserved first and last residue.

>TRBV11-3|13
CASSQGLAYEQYF
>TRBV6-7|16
CASSYCRTGDVYGYTF
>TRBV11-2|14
CASSLGPGDYEQYF
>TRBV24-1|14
CATSARSSTDTQYF
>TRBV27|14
CASLPGTRTTEAFF
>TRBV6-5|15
CASRGLAGDTDTQYF
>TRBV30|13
CAWRQENNSPLHF
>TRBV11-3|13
CASSPQWEGPVTF
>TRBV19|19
CASAPWGLAGASNTGELFF
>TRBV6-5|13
CASSPRAGAGYTF
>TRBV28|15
CASSLLRQAGYEQYF
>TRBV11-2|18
CASSPRTGQGSGANVLTF
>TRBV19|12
CASSPSGETQYF
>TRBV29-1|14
CSVQPGQGTDTQYF
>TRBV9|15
CASSVSRATGNTIYF
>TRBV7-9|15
CASSLASGGYNEQFF
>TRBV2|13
CASSWGGSYEQYF
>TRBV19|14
CASAGTGGNQPQHF
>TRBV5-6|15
CASRPAGSGANVLTF
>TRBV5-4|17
CASSHRGRGDTNEKLFF
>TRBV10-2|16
CASSSWDRDTWQPQHF
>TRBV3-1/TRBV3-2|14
CASSRNQGFYGYTF
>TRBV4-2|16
CASSQEAGYNTDTQYF
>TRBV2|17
CASSDPGQGAGNYGYTF
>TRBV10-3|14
CAISPGQGVSGYTF
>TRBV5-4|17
CASSDRAGSSTNEKLFF
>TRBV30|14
CARGAAGATSEQYF
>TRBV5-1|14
CASSAGQGISEAFF
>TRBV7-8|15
CASSLRGGSNQPQHF
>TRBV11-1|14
CASSMSSYTGELFF
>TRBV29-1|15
CSVEQWTGNTGELFF